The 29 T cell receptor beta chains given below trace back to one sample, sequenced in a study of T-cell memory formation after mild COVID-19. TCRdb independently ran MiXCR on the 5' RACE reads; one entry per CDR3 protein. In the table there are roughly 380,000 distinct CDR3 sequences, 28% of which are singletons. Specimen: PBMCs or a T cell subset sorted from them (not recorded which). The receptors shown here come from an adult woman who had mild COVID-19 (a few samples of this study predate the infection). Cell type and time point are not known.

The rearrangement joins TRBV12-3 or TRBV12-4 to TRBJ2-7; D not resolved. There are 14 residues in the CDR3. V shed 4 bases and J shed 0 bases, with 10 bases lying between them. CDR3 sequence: CASSWEVFSYEQYF. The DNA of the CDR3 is TGTGCCAGCAGTTGGGAAGTGTTCTCCTACGAGCAGTACTTC.

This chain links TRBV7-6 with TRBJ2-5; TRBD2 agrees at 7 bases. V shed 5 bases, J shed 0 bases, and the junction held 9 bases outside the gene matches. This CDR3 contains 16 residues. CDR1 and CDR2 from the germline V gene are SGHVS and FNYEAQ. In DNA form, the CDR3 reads TGTGCCAGCAGCGACTCCGGGGGAGGGTACCAAGAGACCCAGTACTTC. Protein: CASSDSGGGYQETQYF. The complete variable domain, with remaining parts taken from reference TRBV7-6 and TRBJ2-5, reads GAGVSQSPRYKVTKRGQDVALRCDPISGHVSLYWYRQALGQGPEFLTYFNYEAQQDKSGLPNDRFSAERPEGSISTLTIQRTEQRDSAMYRCASSDSGGGYQETQYFGPGTRLLVL.

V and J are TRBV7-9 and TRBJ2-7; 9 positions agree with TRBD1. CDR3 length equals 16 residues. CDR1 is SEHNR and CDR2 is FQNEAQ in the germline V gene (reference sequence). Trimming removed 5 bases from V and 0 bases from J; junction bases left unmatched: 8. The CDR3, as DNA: TGTGCCAGCAGCGCCCGACAGGGGGGCAACTCCTACGAGCAGTACTTC. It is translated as CASSARQGGNSYEQYF.

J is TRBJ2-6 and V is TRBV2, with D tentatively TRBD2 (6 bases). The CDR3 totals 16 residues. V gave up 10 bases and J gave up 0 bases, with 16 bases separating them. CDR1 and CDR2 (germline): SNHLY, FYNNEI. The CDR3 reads CANAAGTRSGANVLTF. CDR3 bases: TGTGCCAACGCTGCGGGGACTCGCTCTGGGGCCAACGTCCTGACTTTC.

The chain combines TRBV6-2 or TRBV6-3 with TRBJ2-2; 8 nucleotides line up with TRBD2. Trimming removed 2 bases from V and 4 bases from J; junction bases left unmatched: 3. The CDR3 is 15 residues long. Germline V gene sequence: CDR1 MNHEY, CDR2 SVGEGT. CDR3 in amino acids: CASSYGGLVTGELFF. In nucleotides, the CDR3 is TGTGCCAGCAGTTACGGGGGACTAGTCACCGGGGAGCTGTTTTTT.

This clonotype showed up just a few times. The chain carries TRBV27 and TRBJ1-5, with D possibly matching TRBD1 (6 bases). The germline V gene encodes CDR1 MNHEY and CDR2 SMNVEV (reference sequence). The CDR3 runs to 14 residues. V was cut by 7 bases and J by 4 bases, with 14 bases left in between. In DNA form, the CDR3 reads TGTGCCAGCAACCCCAGGGGAAAAAATCAGCCCCAGCATTTT. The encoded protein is CASNPRGKNQPQHF.

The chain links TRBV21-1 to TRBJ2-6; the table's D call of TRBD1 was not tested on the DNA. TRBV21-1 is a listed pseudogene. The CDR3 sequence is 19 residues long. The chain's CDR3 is CASSKVRDRHPSGANVLTF. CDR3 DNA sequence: TGTGCCAGCAGCAAAGTTCGGGACAGACACCCCTCTGGGGCCAACGTCCTGACTTTC.

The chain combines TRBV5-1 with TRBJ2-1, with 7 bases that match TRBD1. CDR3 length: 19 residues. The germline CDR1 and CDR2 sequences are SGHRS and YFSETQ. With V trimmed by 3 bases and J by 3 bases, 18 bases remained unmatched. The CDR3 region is CASSWDRLSPNPIYNEQFF. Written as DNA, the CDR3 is TGCGCCAGCAGCTGGGACAGACTTTCCCCGAACCCTATCTACAATGAGCAGTTCTTC.

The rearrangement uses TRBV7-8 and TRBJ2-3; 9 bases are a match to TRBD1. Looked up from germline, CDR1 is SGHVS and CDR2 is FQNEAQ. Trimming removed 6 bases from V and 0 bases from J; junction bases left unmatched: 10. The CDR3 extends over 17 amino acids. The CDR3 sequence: CASRVWGTGTSTDTQYF. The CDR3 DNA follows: TGTGCCAGCAGAGTGTGGGGGACAGGGACAAGCACAGATACGCAGTATTTT.

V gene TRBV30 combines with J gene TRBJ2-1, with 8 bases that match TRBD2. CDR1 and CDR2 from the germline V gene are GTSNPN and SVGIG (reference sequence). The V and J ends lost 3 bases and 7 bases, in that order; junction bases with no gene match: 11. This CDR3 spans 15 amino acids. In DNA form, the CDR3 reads TGTGCCTGGAGCCTTGGGACTAGTAGCATTAATGAGCAGTTCTTC. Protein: CAWSLGTSSINEQFF.

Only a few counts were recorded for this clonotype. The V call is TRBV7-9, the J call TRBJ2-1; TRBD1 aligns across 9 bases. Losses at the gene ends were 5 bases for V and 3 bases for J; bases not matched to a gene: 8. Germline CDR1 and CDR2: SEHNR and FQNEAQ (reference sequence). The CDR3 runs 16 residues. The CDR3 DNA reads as TGTGCCAGCAGCCCAGGGGGACAGGGATTCTACAATGAGCAGTTCTTC. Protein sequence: CASSPGGQGFYNEQFF.

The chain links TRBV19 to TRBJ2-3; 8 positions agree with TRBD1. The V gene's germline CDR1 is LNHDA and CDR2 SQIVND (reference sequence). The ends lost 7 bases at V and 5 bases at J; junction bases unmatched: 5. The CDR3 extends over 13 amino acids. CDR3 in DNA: TGTGCCAGTACGGACAGGGAAGGAGATACGCAGTATTTT. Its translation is CASTDREGDTQYF.

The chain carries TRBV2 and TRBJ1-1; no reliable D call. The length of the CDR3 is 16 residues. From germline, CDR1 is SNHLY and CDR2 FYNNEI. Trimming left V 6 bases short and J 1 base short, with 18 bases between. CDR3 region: CASRVTVGRRNTEAFF. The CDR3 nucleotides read TGTGCCAGCAGAGTGACCGTAGGACGCAGGAACACTGAAGCTTTCTTT.

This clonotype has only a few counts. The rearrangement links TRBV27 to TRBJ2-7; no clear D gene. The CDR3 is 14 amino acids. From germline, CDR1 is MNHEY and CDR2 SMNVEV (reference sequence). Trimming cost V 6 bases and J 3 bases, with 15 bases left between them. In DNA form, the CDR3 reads TGTGCCAGCAGCCCATCGCCCAGGAACTACGAGCAGTACTTC. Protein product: CASSPSPRNYEQYF.

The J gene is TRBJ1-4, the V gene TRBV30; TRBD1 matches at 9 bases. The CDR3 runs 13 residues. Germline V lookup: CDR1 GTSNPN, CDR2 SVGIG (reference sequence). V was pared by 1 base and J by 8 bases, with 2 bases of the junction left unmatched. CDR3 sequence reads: CAWSGTGGEKLFF. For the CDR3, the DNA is TGTGCCTGGAGTGGAACAGGGGGCGAAAAACTGTTTTTT.

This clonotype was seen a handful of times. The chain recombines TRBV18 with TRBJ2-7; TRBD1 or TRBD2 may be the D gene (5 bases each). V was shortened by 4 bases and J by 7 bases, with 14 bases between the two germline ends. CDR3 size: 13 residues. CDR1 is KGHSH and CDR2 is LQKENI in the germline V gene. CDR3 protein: CASSLGRVEEQYF. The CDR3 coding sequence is TGTGCCAGCTCACTGGGACGAGTGGAAGAGCAGTACTTC.

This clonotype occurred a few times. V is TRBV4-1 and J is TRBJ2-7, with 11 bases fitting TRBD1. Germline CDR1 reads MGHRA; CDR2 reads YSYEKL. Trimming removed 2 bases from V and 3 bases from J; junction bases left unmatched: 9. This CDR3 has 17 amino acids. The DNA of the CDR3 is TGCGCCAGCAGCCAAAAAGAAGGGGACAGGGGGAGCTACGAGCAGTACTTC. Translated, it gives CASSQKEGDRGSYEQYF.

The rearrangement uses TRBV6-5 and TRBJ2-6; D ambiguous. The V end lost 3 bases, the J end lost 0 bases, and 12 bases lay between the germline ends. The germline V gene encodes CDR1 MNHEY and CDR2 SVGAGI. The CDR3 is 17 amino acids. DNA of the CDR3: TGTGCCAGCAGTTATTTGGGGTCTAGCTCTGGGGCCAACGTCCTGACTTTC. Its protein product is CASSYLGSSSGANVLTF.

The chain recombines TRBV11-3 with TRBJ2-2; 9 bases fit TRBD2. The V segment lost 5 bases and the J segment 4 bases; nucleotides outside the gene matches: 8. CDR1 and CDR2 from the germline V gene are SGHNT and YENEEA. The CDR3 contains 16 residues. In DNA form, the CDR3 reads TGTGCCAGCAGCGTAAGACTAGCGGCGAGCACCGGGGAGCTGTTTTTT. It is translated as CASSVRLAASTGELFF.

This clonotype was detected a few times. In DNA, the CDR3 is TGTGCCACCAGTGAGTTTGGGGACACTGAAGCTTTCTTT. Protein: CATSEFGDTEAFF. The J gene is TRBJ1-1, the V gene TRBV24-1; the D is unclear. Germline V CDR1 and CDR2: KGHDR, SFDVKD. V lost 4 bases and J lost 3, with 8 bases in between. The CDR3 runs 13 residues.

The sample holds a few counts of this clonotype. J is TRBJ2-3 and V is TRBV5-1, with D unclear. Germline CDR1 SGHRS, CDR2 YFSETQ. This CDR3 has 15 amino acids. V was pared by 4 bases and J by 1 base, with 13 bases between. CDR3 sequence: CASSATSAGTDTQYF. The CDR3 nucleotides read TGCGCCAGCAGCGCCACGTCGGCAGGCACAGATACGCAGTATTTT.

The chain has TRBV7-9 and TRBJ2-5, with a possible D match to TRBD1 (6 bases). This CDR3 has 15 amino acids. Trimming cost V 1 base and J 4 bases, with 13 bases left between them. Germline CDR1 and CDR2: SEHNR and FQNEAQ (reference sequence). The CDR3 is CASSLGVQGRETQYF. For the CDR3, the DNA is TGTGCCAGCAGCTTAGGGGTTCAGGGGAGAGAGACCCAGTACTTC.

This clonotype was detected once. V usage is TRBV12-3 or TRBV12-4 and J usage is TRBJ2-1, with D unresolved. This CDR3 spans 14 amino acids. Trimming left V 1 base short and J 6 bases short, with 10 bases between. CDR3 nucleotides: TGTGCCAGCAGTTTAGGGCTCACTTCCAATGAGCAGTTCTTC. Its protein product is CASSLGLTSNEQFF.

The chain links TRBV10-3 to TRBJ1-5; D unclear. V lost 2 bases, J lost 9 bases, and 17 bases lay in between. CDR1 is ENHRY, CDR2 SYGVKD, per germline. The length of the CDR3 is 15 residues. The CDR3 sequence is CAISEVPGRNGPQHF. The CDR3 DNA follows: TGTGCCATCAGTGAGGTCCCCGGTCGTAATGGGCCCCAGCATTTT.

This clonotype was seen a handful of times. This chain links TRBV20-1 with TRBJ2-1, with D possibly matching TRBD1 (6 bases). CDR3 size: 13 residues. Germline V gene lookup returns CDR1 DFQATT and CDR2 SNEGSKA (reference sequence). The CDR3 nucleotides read TGCAGCGCACTCCGGGACACCTACAATGAGCAGTTCTTC. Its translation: CSALRDTYNEQFF.

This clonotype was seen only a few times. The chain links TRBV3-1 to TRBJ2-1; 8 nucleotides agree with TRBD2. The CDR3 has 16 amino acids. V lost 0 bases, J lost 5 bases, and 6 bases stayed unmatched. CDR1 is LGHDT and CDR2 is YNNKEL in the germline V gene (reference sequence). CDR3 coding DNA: TGTGCCAGCAGCCAAGAGGGGCTAGCGGGTAACAATGAGCAGTTCTTC. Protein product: CASSQEGLAGNNEQFF.

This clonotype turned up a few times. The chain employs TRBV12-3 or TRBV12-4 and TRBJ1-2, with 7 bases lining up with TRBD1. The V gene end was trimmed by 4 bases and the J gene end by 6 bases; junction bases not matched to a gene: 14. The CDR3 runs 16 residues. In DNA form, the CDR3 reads TGTGCCAGCAGTTCTCTCTACCAGGGGGGTTTGGATGGCTACACCTTC. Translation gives CASSSLYQGGLDGYTF.

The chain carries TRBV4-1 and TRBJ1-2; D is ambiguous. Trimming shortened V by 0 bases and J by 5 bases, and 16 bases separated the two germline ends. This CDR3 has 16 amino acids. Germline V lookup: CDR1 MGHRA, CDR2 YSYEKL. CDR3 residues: CASSQDFGLIGYGYTF. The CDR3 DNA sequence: TGCGCCAGCAGCCAAGATTTCGGGCTTATCGGGTATGGCTACACCTTC.

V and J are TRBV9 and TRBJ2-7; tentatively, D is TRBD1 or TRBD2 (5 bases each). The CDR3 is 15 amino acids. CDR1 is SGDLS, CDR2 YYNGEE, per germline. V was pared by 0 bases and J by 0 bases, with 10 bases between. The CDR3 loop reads CASSVESGLSYEQYF. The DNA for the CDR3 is TGTGCCAGCAGCGTAGAATCGGGGCTCTCCTACGAGCAGTACTTC.